A single sample gave rise to the 12 T cell receptor beta chains below, sequenced in a study of multiple sclerosis patients with progressive multifocal leukoencephalopathy. Regarding time point: roughly 6 months of natalizumab therapy. Here immunoSEQ multiplex PCR was the method, and the copy in TCRdb shows in-frame clones only, minus some. Found here are some 31,000 clones, 85% to 90% of them singletons; the top ten hold about 1.6%. The material was PBMCs, obtained from a patient treated with natalizumab. The receptor source for this set is a human donor with multiple sclerosis.

The V and J genes are TRBV6-5 and TRBJ1-5; D ambiguous. Germline CDR1 is MNHEY and CDR2 is SVGAGI. The V and J ends lost 4 bases and 2 bases respectively, with 9 bases between them. The CDR3 covers 14 residues. CDR3 sequence: CASSFRSGNQPQHF. As DNA, the CDR3 is TGTGCCAGCAGTTTTCGCTCCGGCAATCAGCCCCAGCATTTT.

The J gene is TRBJ2-3, the V gene TRBV4-3; 8 positions match TRBD1. CDR1 is LGHNA and CDR2 is YSLEER in the germline V gene. Losses at the gene ends were 4 bases for V and 3 bases for J; bases not matched to a gene: 12. The CDR3 extends over 17 amino acids. The CDR3 DNA reads as TGCGCCAGCAGCCTCATAGGACAGGGCTTCGGAACAGATACGCAGTATTTT. This sequence encodes CASSLIGQGFGTDTQYF.

This clone was seen only once. The V gene is TRBV19, the J gene TRBJ2-4; D remains unclear. Trimming shortened V by 4 bases and J by 6 bases, and 4 bases separated the two germline ends. The germline gives CDR1 LNHDA, CDR2 SQIVND (reference sequence). The CDR3 is 11 residues long. The CDR3 loop is CASSNGNIQYF. Written as DNA, the CDR3 is TGTGCCAGTAGTAATGGAAACATTCAGTACTTC.

This chain joins TRBV13 and TRBJ2-1, with a tentative D call TRBD2 (5 bases). V lost 4 bases and J 8 bases, leaving 21 bases between the germline ends. Germline V gene lookup returns CDR1 PRHDT and CDR2 FYEKMQ (reference sequence). CDR3 length: 16 amino acids. CDR3 coding DNA: TGTGCCAGCAGCTCCGAGATCGGGGAACTAGACGATGAGCAGTTCTTC. It translates to CASSSEIGELDDEQFF.

The V gene is TRBV18, the J gene TRBJ1-5; D is undetermined. Germline V gene data show CDR1 as KGHSH and CDR2 as LQKENI. CDR3 length: 15 amino acids. Trimming took off 3 bases at V and 6 bases at J, with 15 bases between the two ends. The DNA for the CDR3 is TGTGCCAGCTCACCGGACGCGCAGATGGGTCAGCCCCAGCATTTT. Encoded protein: CASSPDAQMGQPQHF.

The chain combines TRBV5-1 with TRBJ1-1; tentatively, D is TRBD1 (6 bases). The CDR3 is made up of 15 amino acids. V lost 4 bases, J lost 2 bases, and 15 bases lay in between. Germline values: CDR1 SGHRS, CDR2 YFSETQ. The DNA for the CDR3 is TGCGCCAGCAGCACCCGGGGGCAGGGAAACACTGAAGCTTTCTTT. Translated, it gives CASSTRGQGNTEAFF.

V usage is TRBV7-2 and J usage is TRBJ2-7; the match to TRBD2 covers 12 bases. The CDR3 spans 15 residues. The V gene's germline CDR1 is SGHTA and CDR2 FQGNSA. V shed 4 bases, J shed 6 bases, and the junction held 7 bases outside the gene matches. CDR3 loop: CASSSGLAGTAEQYF. CDR3 DNA sequence: TGTGCCAGCAGCTCCGGACTAGCGGGAACGGCCGAGCAGTACTTC.

This chain uses TRBV28 with TRBJ1-5; D call uncertain. V was clipped by 3 bases and J by 4 bases, with 16 bases between them. There are 16 residues in the CDR3. The germline V gene has CDR1 MDHEN and CDR2 SYDVKM. The DNA for the CDR3 is TGTGCCAGCAGTTTTCTTCAGACGGGAGGGAATCAGCCCCAGCATTTT. Encoded protein: CASSFLQTGGNQPQHF.

This clone has a single count. The gene calls are TRBV5-5 and TRBJ1-4, with D perhaps matching TRBD1 (6 bases). V shed 2 bases and J shed 5 bases, with 16 bases lying between them. CDR3 length equals 16 residues. Per the germline V gene, CDR1 is SGHKS and CDR2 is YYEKEE (reference sequence). CDR3 residues: CASSFHADRFNEKLFF. The CDR3 DNA reads as TGTGCCAGCAGCTTCCATGCTGACAGGTTCAATGAAAAACTGTTTTTT.

Here the CDR3 DNA reads TGTGCCAGCTCACTAGCGGGAGAAACCTACGAGCAGTACTTC. Translation: CASSLAGETYEQYF. The chain combines TRBV18 with TRBJ2-5; TRBD2 agrees at 9 bases. The tail of the sequence fits TRBJ2-7 better, so the J call may be wrong. This CDR3 has 14 residues. Looked up from germline, CDR1 is KGHSH and CDR2 is LQKENI.

The V call is TRBV6-1, the J call TRBJ1-4, with 7 bases that match TRBD1. The CDR3 consists of 14 residues. The V segment lost 7 bases and the J segment 5 bases; nucleotides outside the gene matches: 7. CDR1 and CDR2 (germline): MNHNS, SASEGT. The CDR3 coding sequence is TGTGCCAGCAAACGAGGGGGCCGGAATGAAAAACTGTTTTTT. As protein: CASKRGGRNEKLFF.

The gene calls are TRBV5-6 and TRBJ1-1; 8 nucleotides match TRBD1. The germline gives CDR1 SGHDT, CDR2 YYEEEE. After removal of 1 base from V and 4 bases from J, the junction contained 0 bases not matched to a gene. This CDR3 comprises 13 residues. The CDR3: CASSLTGGTEAFF. The CDR3 DNA sequence: TGTGCCAGCAGCTTGACAGGGGGCACTGAAGCTTTCTTT.